This T cell receptor (beta chain) derives from a study of cytomegalovirus exposure and HLA in healthy donors. 13 Jbeta primers and 60 Vbeta primers were used for the PCR. Per the original methods: The count from a later analysis was 79 million or so unique TCR beta chains, some 10 million of them shared. TCRdb's table, derived via immunoSEQ multiplex PCR, lists solely in-frame clones and lacks some. Clone size and the V and J calls come from that table; the DNA yielded D and trimming. This table has about 120,000 clones, 76% appearing once. Overall study findings and caveats: Common viral pathogens seemed to be connected with several of the most significant clusters, according to a later analysis. Looking again later, the authors saw that most CMV-associated TCR beta chains seemed HLA-restricted. Later analysis associated a missense DCLRE1C variant with TCR beta V- and J-gene trimming.

A remark on this clone: No antigen is known for it.

The CDR3 has 13 residues. Trimming took 7 bases from V and 12 from J; bases not matched to a gene: 9. Germline CDR1 and CDR2: MNHEY and SVGAGI. The TCR was taken from a man aged 45 to 65 in good health and CMV-seropositive. This sequence joins TRBV6-5 and TRBJ2-1, with 10 positions matching TRBD2. Sequencing used PBMCs. The CDR3 region is CASKPSGSGSQFF. The DNA for the CDR3 is TGTGCCAGCAAGCCTAGCGGGAGTGGATCGCAGTTCTTC.